The 24 T cell receptor beta chains below all came from one sample that was sequenced in a study of PD-1 blockade in classical Hodgkin lymphoma. Described time point: cycle 4 day 1 (C4D1), after less than seven weeks of nivolumab. The patients all showed relapse after autologous stem cell transplantation, while their brentuximab vedotin exposure varied. Clones were sequenced by immunoSEQ multiplex PCR, and TCRdb holds only the in-frame ones, with some missing. The sample has nearly 20,000 clones, 76% seen once; the top ten hold around 40%. The sample in question was peripheral blood mononuclear cells (PBMCs), obtained before the fourth cycle of nivolumab. These receptors were collected from a human donor with classical Hodgkin lymphoma.

This clone was counted a few times. The chain recombines TRBV2 with TRBJ2-7, with D hard to call. Per the germline V gene, CDR1 is SNHLY and CDR2 is FYNNEI. V was cut by 5 bases and J by 4 bases, with 9 bases left in between. CDR3 length: 12 amino acids. CDR3 nucleotides: TGTGCCAGCAGTAGACTGGCGTACGAGCAGTACTTC. Translation gives CASSRLAYEQYF. Using reference TRBV2 and TRBJ2-7 for the parts outside the CDR3, the full variable domain is EPEVTQTPSHQVTQMGQEVILRCVPISNHLYFYWYRQILGQKVEFLVSFYNNEISEKSEIFDDQFSVERPDGSNFTLKIRSTKLEDSAMYFCASSRLAYEQYFGPGTRLTVT.

The rearrangement links TRBV18 to TRBJ1-1, with TRBD1 as a possible D gene (6 bases). The V and J ends lost 6 bases and 6 bases respectively, with 11 bases between them. The CDR3 is 12 amino acids. The V gene's germline CDR1 is KGHSH and CDR2 LQKENI. The DNA for the CDR3 is TGTGCCAGCTCCACAGGGAGGGCTGAAGCTTTCTTT. Its translation is CASSTGRAEAFF. Full variable domain (remainder filled in from reference TRBV18 and TRBJ1-1): NAGVMQNPRHLVRRRGQEARLRCSPMKGHSHVYWYRQLPEEGLKFMVYLQKENIIDESGMPKERFSAEFPKEGPSILRIQQVVRGDSAAYFCASSTGRAEAFFGQGTRLTVV.

The chain has TRBV7-9 and TRBJ2-7, with a possible D match to TRBD1 (5 bases). The V gene's germline CDR1 is SEHNR and CDR2 FQNEAQ (reference sequence). The CDR3 extends over 15 amino acids. V dropped 0 bases and J dropped 3 bases, with 12 bases sitting between them. This CDR3 is CASSLAGALFYEQYF. The CDR3 bases are TGTGCCAGCAGCTTAGCAGGGGCCTTATTCTACGAGCAGTACTTC. Drawing the rest from reference TRBV7-9 and TRBJ2-7, the complete variable domain is DTGVSQNPRHKITKRGQNVTFRCDPISEHNRLYWYRQTLGQGPEFLTYFQNEAQLEKSRLLSDRFSAERPKGSFSTLEIQRTEQGDSAMYLCASSLAGALFYEQYFGPGTRLTVT.

The rearrangement links TRBV7-2 to TRBJ2-7, with unresolved D. The germline V gene encodes CDR1 SGHTA and CDR2 FQGNSA. The V end was cut by 3 bases, the J end by 3 bases, with 9 bases between. The CDR3 loop spans 13 amino acids. CDR3 amino acids: CASSFGQIYEQYF. DNA for the CDR3: TGTGCCAGCAGCTTCGGGCAGATCTACGAGCAGTACTTC.

As DNA, the CDR3 is TGTGCCAGCAGTTTATTAAGGGGGCGGAATGGCTACACCTTC. Encoded protein: CASSLLRGRNGYTF. V usage is TRBV28 and J usage is TRBJ1-2; 7 nucleotides line up with TRBD1. The V and J ends lost 1 base and 6 bases, in that order; junction bases with no gene match: 5. Germline CDR1 and CDR2: MDHEN and SYDVKM. The CDR3 is made up of 14 amino acids.

This chain uses TRBV9 with TRBJ2-5; the match to TRBD2 covers 7 bases. This CDR3 region has 14 residues. Germline V gene data show CDR1 as SGDLS and CDR2 as YYNGEE. The V gene end was trimmed by 0 bases and the J gene end by 5 bases; junction bases not matched to a gene: 4. The CDR3 DNA sequence: TGTGCCAGCAGCGTAGCGGGGGGAGGGGAGACCCAGTACTTC. Encoded protein: CASSVAGGGETQYF.

The V and J genes are TRBV9 and TRBJ2-2; D gene unclear. V lost 0 bases and J lost 1, with 4 bases in between. Germline V gives CDR1 SGDLS, CDR2 YYNGEE. There are 14 residues in the CDR3. The CDR3 coding sequence is TGTGCCAGCAGCGTAGATCTGAACACCGGGGAGCTGTTTTTT. Protein product: CASSVDLNTGELFF.

This chain connects TRBV4-1 to TRBJ1-2; 10 nucleotides line up with TRBD1. V trimming: 2 bases; J trimming: 5 bases; junction bases outside the gene matches: 5. Germline CDR1 and CDR2: MGHRA and YSYEKL. This CDR3 region has 15 residues. The CDR3 reads CASSQTDRGIYGYTF. The CDR3 DNA sequence: TGCGCCAGCAGCCAAACGGACAGGGGGATATATGGCTACACCTTC.

This chain uses TRBV2 with TRBJ1-2, with D unresolved. Trimming took off 2 bases at V and 2 bases at J, with 9 bases between the two ends. Germline CDR1 is SNHLY and CDR2 is FYNNEI. This CDR3 spans 14 amino acids. Written as DNA, the CDR3 is TGTGCCAGCAGTGAACTTTCGGGAAACTATGGCTACACCTTC. It is translated as CASSELSGNYGYTF.

This chain links TRBV13 with TRBJ1-1; 7 nucleotides align to TRBD1. Looked up from germline, CDR1 is PRHDT and CDR2 is FYEKMQ (reference sequence). CDR3 length equals 13 residues. The V gene end was trimmed by 1 base and the J gene end by 4 bases; junction bases not matched to a gene: 0. The CDR3 DNA reads TGTGCCAGCAGCTTAGAGGGGGCCACTGAAGCTTTCTTT. Protein sequence: CASSLEGATEAFF.

In this sample, this clone turned up once. The chain combines TRBV2 with TRBJ1-4; D uncertain. Germline loops: CDR1 SNHLY, CDR2 FYNNEI. CDR3 size: 14 residues. Between the trimmed V and J ends, which lost 3 bases and 5 bases, there was a span of 10 bases. DNA for the CDR3: TGTGCCAGCAGTGATGGCACATTCAATGAAAAACTGTTTTTT. Protein product: CASSDGTFNEKLFF.

V gene TRBV6-5 combines with J gene TRBJ2-3; tentative D call: TRBD1 (5 bases). In germline, CDR1 is MNHEY, CDR2 SVGAGI. V dropped 0 bases and J dropped 1 base, with 8 bases sitting between them. The CDR3 sequence is 15 residues long. The CDR3 DNA follows: TGTGCCAGCAGTTACTCGGGGCAGCGCACAGATACGCAGTATTTT. Protein sequence: CASSYSGQRTDTQYF.

This chain joins TRBV5-6 and TRBJ2-7; D is unresolved. CDR1 is SGHDT and CDR2 is YYEEEE in the germline V gene. The CDR3 loop spans 14 amino acids. The V and J ends lost 2 bases and 1 base respectively, with 10 bases between them. The CDR3 is CASSFRFRSYEQYF. The CDR3 region has the DNA TGTGCCAGCAGCTTTCGCTTCAGGTCCTACGAGCAGTACTTC.

The chain recombines TRBV7-7 with TRBJ2-2; weak D call: TRBD2 (6 bases). The V end lost 2 bases, the J end lost 4 bases, and 17 bases lay between the germline ends. The CDR3 extends over 17 amino acids. The germline gives CDR1 SSHAT, CDR2 FNYEAQ (reference sequence). The CDR3 coding sequence is TGTGCCAGCAGCTTAAGCTCATCGCGGGGCAGCACCGGGGAGCTGTTTTTT. Protein: CASSLSSSRGSTGELFF. The complete variable domain, with remaining parts taken from reference TRBV7-7 and TRBJ2-2, reads GAGVSQSPRYKVTKRGQDVTLRCDPISSHATLYWYQQALGQGPEFLTYFNYEAQPDKSGLPSDRFSAERPEGSISTLTIQRTEQRDSAMYRCASSLSSSRGSTGELFFGEGSRLTVL.

This sequence joins TRBV5-1 and TRBJ2-7, with D perhaps matching TRBD2 (6 bases). This CDR3 region has 14 residues. V was cut by 0 bases and J by 2 bases, with 9 bases left in between. Germline CDR1 is SGHRS and CDR2 is YFSETQ. CDR3 region: CASSLGDSPYEQYF. CDR3 coding DNA: TGCGCCAGCAGCTTGGGGGACTCTCCCTACGAGCAGTACTTC.

This sequence joins TRBV7-9 and TRBJ1-2; 10 bases are shared with TRBD1. CDR3 length: 17 amino acids. V was clipped by 2 bases and J by 0 bases; unmatched bases: 6. Germline CDR1 is SEHNR and CDR2 is FQNEAQ (reference sequence). Here the CDR3 reads CASSLSLTGGSNYGYTF. For the CDR3, the DNA is TGTGCCAGCAGCTTATCACTGACAGGGGGCTCTAACTATGGCTACACCTTC.

The chain recombines TRBV30 with TRBJ1-2; 7 positions agree with TRBD1. Germline lookup yields CDR1 GTSNPN and CDR2 SVGIG (reference sequence). The CDR3 runs to 13 residues. The V gene end was trimmed by 2 bases and the J gene end by 5 bases; junction bases not matched to a gene: 5. This CDR3 reads CAWSHRGGYGYTF. The CDR3 region has the DNA TGTGCCTGGAGTCACAGGGGCGGGTATGGCTACACCTTC.

The J gene is TRBJ2-3, the V gene TRBV9; 7 nucleotides match TRBD2. The junction had 11 bases not matched to a gene; V was cut back by 3 bases and J by 1 base. Germline V gene lookup returns CDR1 SGDLS and CDR2 YYNGEE. The CDR3 totals 17 residues. In DNA, the CDR3 is TGTGCCAGCAGCGCAGTGTCGGGGGGAAGGGGCACAGATACGCAGTATTTT. This translates into CASSAVSGGRGTDTQYF.

This chain uses TRBV25-1 with TRBJ2-6, with TRBD2 identical over 10 bases. Germline V gene lookup returns CDR1 MGHDK and CDR2 SYGVNS. The V gene end was trimmed by 4 bases and the J gene end by 5 bases; junction bases not matched to a gene: 11. The CDR3 contains 18 residues. CDR3 in DNA: TGTGCCAGCAGTGTCGGACTAGCGGTTCAGCTCTGGGCCAACGTCCTGACTTTC. This codes for CASSVGLAVQLWANVLTF.

This clone showed up just a few times. The V gene is TRBV7-9, the J gene TRBJ2-3, with 9 bases identical to TRBD1. There are 16 residues in the CDR3. CDR1 is SEHNR and CDR2 is FQNEAQ in the germline V gene (reference sequence). V lost 2 bases to trimming and J lost 2 bases; unmatched junction nucleotides: 5. The CDR3 DNA reads as TGTGCCAGCAGCTTAATCGGACAGGGGCTCACAGATACGCAGTATTTT. The encoded protein is CASSLIGQGLTDTQYF. Based on the CDR3 plus reference TRBV7-9 and TRBJ2-3, the full variable domain is DTGVSQNPRHKITKRGQNVTFRCDPISEHNRLYWYRQTLGQGPEFLTYFQNEAQLEKSRLLSDRFSAERPKGSFSTLEIQRTEQGDSAMYLCASSLIGQGLTDTQYFGPGTRLTVL.

The V and J genes are TRBV5-1 and TRBJ2-1; D gene uncertain. This CDR3 spans 13 amino acids. V lost 0 bases to trimming and J lost 8 bases, with 9 bases between them. The germline V gene encodes CDR1 SGHRS and CDR2 YFSETQ. This CDR3 reads CASSLAYSHEQFF. The CDR3 DNA reads as TGCGCCAGCAGCTTGGCCTACAGCCATGAGCAGTTCTTC.

This chain joins TRBV18 and TRBJ1-4; 11 bases fit TRBD1. V lost 3 bases to trimming and J lost 7 bases; unmatched junction nucleotides: 4. The germline CDR1 and CDR2 sequences are KGHSH and LQKENI. The CDR3 has 15 residues. DNA for the CDR3: TGTGCCAGCTCACCGGTCGGGACAGGGGGTGAAAAACTGTTTTTT. Its protein product is CASSPVGTGGEKLFF.

The CDR3 region is CSVGRASGNHYTDTQYF. The CDR3 coding sequence is TGCAGCGTTGGGAGAGCTAGCGGGAACCACTACACAGATACGCAGTATTTT. V is TRBV29-1 and J is TRBJ2-3; 9 bases agree with TRBD2. The ends lost 4 bases at V and 2 bases at J; junction bases unmatched: 13. CDR1 SQVTM and CDR2 ANQGSEA come from the germline V gene. The CDR3 is 17 amino acids.

This clone was seen once. The chain recombines TRBV2 with TRBJ2-5; 8 nucleotides align to TRBD1. The germline V gene has CDR1 SNHLY and CDR2 FYNNEI. The CDR3 length is 14 residues. The J segment lost 4 bases and the V segment lost 3 bases, leaving 4 bases of the junction unmatched. The DNA for the CDR3 is TGTGCCAGCAGTGAGCGCCAGGGGGCAGAGACCCAGTACTTC. This encodes CASSERQGAETQYF.